What follows are 8 T cell receptor beta chains derived from one specimen sequenced in a study of cytomegalovirus exposure and HLA in healthy donors (dated by TCRdb to 2016 to 2017). Library generation was performed with the immunoSEQ multiplex PCR assay. The multiplex PCR relied on a mix of 60 forward primers for TCR Vbeta segments and 13 reverse primers for TCR Jbeta segments. As stored in TCRdb, this immuneACCESS dataset retains in-frame rearrangements with V and J assigned. A fraction of the clones does not appear; measured against another copy, unresolved V genes explain less than half of the discrepancy, and the remainder lacks a known reason. Across this sample there are about 130,000 clones, with roughly 80% seen only once. The ten largest clonotypes hold 6% to 8% of the sample. The material sequenced was PBMCs. The source of these receptors is a male donor in good health and CMV-seronegative.

The chain has TRBV29-1 and TRBJ2-1, with 7 positions matching TRBD2. The V gene end was trimmed by 5 bases and the J gene end by 10 bases; junction bases not matched to a gene: 17. Germline CDR1 reads SQVTM; CDR2 reads ANQGSEA. There are 15 residues in the CDR3. DNA for the CDR3: TGCAGCGTTTTGCCCGCGGGAGTGTCTCTCGGGGAGCAGTTCTTC. It encodes CSVLPAGVSLGEQFF.

The chain uses TRBV29-1 and TRBJ2-3, with 8 bases lining up with TRBD1. The V and J ends lost 5 bases and 4 bases, in that order; junction bases with no gene match: 2. Germline V gene sequence: CDR1 SQVTM, CDR2 ANQGSEA. This CDR3 region has 12 residues. The CDR3 coding sequence is TGCAGCGTTCCGGACAGGGCAGATACGCAGTATTTT. Protein sequence: CSVPDRADTQYF.

This chain joins TRBV5-1 and TRBJ2-3; D possibly corresponds to TRBD1 (6 bases). Per germline, CDR1 SGHRS and CDR2 YFSETQ. Trimming took off 0 bases at V and 1 base at J, with 15 bases between the two ends. This CDR3 has 17 amino acids. The CDR3 loop is CASSLVQGPGRTDTQYF. The CDR3 DNA follows: TGCGCCAGCAGCTTGGTTCAGGGGCCGGGACGCACAGATACGCAGTATTTT.

The rearrangement joins TRBV7-6 to TRBJ1-2; D perhaps matches TRBD1 (5 bases). This CDR3 spans 16 amino acids. V dropped 5 bases and J dropped 4 bases, with 20 bases sitting between them. Germline V CDR1 and CDR2: SGHVS, FNYEAQ. CDR3 in amino acids: CASSARLDAGPYGYTF. The CDR3 DNA is TGTGCCAGCAGCGCCAGATTAGATGCGGGACCCTATGGCTACACCTTC.

V and J are TRBV29-1 and TRBJ1-4; 9 bases fit TRBD1. J was trimmed by 6 bases and V by 6 bases; bases with no gene match: 8. Germline V lookup: CDR1 SQVTM, CDR2 ANQGSEA. The CDR3 runs 14 residues. The CDR3 sequence is CSVLLDRGYEKLFF. For the CDR3, the DNA is TGCAGCGTCCTTTTAGACAGGGGGTATGAAAAACTGTTTTTT.

This clone was observed once. A read error may explain this, as a much larger clone is one base away. The genes are TRBV4-1 and TRBJ2-5, with TRBD2 as a possible D gene (6 bases). The end of the DNA aligns better with TRBJ2-7, so the J call may be wrong. The germline gives CDR1 MGHRA, CDR2 YSYEKL. This CDR3 contains 15 residues. The CDR3 DNA is TGCGCCAGCAGCCAACTTTCTAGCGTATCTTACGAGCAGTACTTC. Translated: CASSQLSSVSYEQYF.

The chain uses TRBV15 and TRBJ2-2, with D uncertain. There are 14 residues in the CDR3. CDR1 and CDR2 (germline): LNHNV, YYDKDF (reference sequence). The V end lost 5 bases, the J end lost 7 bases, and 14 bases lay between the germline ends. The CDR3 DNA reads TGTGCCACCAGCCTTGACCGGGTAGGCGGGGAGCTGTTTTTT. Encoded protein: CATSLDRVGGELFF.

The genes are TRBV28 and TRBJ1-3; D gene uncertain. Per the germline V gene, CDR1 is MDHEN and CDR2 is SYDVKM. The CDR3 totals 10 residues. V lost 8 bases, J lost 4 bases, and 3 bases lay in between. The CDR3 reads CASLGNTIYF. The CDR3 bases are TGTGCCAGCCTAGGAAACACCATATATTTT.